Shown below are 2 T cell receptor beta chains from a single sample sequenced in a study of PD-L1 blockade in urothelial cancer. The assay was immunoSEQ multiplex PCR, and TCRdb's table has in-frame clones only and misses some. Here the sample spans approximately 39,000 clones, around 89% being singletons. The source was PBMCs, collected around atezolizumab (anti-PD-L1) treatment. The receptors were gathered from a man between 60 and 70 years old with urothelial cancer.

The genes are TRBV9 and TRBJ2-7; 7 bases line up with TRBD2. V shed 0 bases, J shed 3 bases, and the junction held 6 bases outside the gene matches. In germline, CDR1 is SGDLS, CDR2 YYNGEE. The CDR3 is 15 amino acids. The CDR3 nucleotides read TGTGCCAGCAGCGTAGCATGGGGGGGGATCTACGAGCAGTACTTC. The encoded protein is CASSVAWGGIYEQYF.

The chain joins TRBV9 to TRBJ2-2, with D tentatively TRBD1 (6 bases). From germline, CDR1 is SGDLS and CDR2 YYNGEE. V gave up 0 bases and J gave up 2 bases, with 11 bases separating them. CDR3 length equals 16 residues. Written as DNA, the CDR3 is TGTGCCAGCAGCGTAGTAGGACAGTTTAACACCGGGGAGCTGTTTTTT. As protein: CASSVVGQFNTGELFF.